This T cell receptor (beta chain) was captured by sequencing in a study of T cell clonotyping in hematopoietic cell transplantation. Produced via immunoSEQ multiplex PCR; TCRdb's table is partial and in-frame only. The sample carries some 16,000 clones, approximately 60% recorded once. Whole-study findings and limits: Pathologically expanded recipient clonotypes increased progressively from day 30 to day 180 as diversity fell. Few recipient clonotypes overlapped donors; over 95% were de novo at given depth.

In regard to this clone: Its antigen is undetermined.

This TCR was sampled from a male patient in his fifties who had an allogeneic stem cell transplant from an unrelated donor, so T cells may come from the graft donor. Some clones in this sample may be carry-over from other donors' samples. The material was PBMCs, obtained 30 days after allogeneic stem cell transplant.

The CDR3 spells CASSEEAGPTYEQYF. The CDR3 coding sequence is TGTGCCAGCAGTGAAGAAGCGGGACCCACCTACGAGCAGTACTTC. The rearrangement uses TRBV2 and TRBJ2-7; 7 bases are a match to TRBD2. V shed 1 base, J shed 2 bases, and the junction held 5 bases outside the gene matches. Germline CDR1 SNHLY, CDR2 FYNNEI. This CDR3 spans 15 amino acids.